This T cell receptor (beta chain) came from a study of human T cells and chemical hapten exposure. For the study at large: Sensitization involved placing 2% DPC onto a 2 cm by 2 cm region of upper inner arm skin. Study results and caveats: Significantly greater numbers of large CDR3 similarity clusters came from expanded TCRs than from controls.

Noted time point: patch test 2, 6 weeks after DPC sensitization. Treatment described: therapeutic diphenylcyclopropenone sensitization with weekly scalp DPC. This clonotype was detected ten times or more. The antigen remains undetermined. At one boundary the junction diverges from the germline segment, which might be a read error. The germline gives CDR1 SSHAT, CDR2 FNYEAQ (reference sequence). CDR3 length equals 15 residues. TCRdb used MiXCR to reprocess the RACE reads, holding one entry per CDR3 protein. The data show over 85,000 distinct CDR3 sequences, about a tenth seen once. The TCR comes from a woman aged 35 to 49 with alopecia areata. Some clones in this sample may be carry-over from other donors' samples. Sequenced here: whole blood, sampled in connection with sensitization to the hapten diphenylcyclopropenone (DPC). This chain connects TRBV7-7 to TRBJ2-5, with a possible D match to TRBD1 (7 bases). CDR3 coding DNA: TGTGCTAGCAGCTTAGCACAGGGGAGGCAAGAGACCCAGTACTTC. Protein sequence: CASSLAQGRQETQYF.